This passage covers 14 T cell receptor beta chains from one sample sequenced in a study of blood T cell repertoires in COVID-19. This table comes from immunoSEQ multiplex PCR, and its TCRdb copy is limited to in-frame clones, with some not included. The data show tens of thousands of clones, roughly nine tenths seen once. The material sequenced was peripheral blood. Receptor source: a man younger than 40 with active or convalescent COVID-19.

The chain has TRBV7-9 and TRBJ1-3; D ambiguous. V was clipped by 0 bases and J by 0 bases, with 6 bases between them. Per germline, CDR1 SEHNR and CDR2 FQNEAQ (reference sequence). The CDR3 consists of 15 residues. CDR3 in amino acids: CASSLAGSSGNTIYF. The CDR3 bases are TGTGCCAGCAGCTTAGCGGGGAGCTCTGGAAACACCATATATTTT.

The chain recombines TRBV3-1 (or the pseudogene TRBV3-2) with TRBJ2-2; D uncertain. Trimming took 0 bases from V and 4 from J, leaving 15 bases between them. The germline CDR1 and CDR2 sequences are LGHDT and YNNKEL (reference sequence). This CDR3 is built from 17 residues. In nucleotides, the CDR3 is TGTGCCAGCAGCCAAGACGGTATGAAGCGAGGCACCGGGGAGCTGTTTTTT. The encoded protein is CASSQDGMKRGTGELFF.

CDR3 in amino acids: CASSRATGGTEAFF. The CDR3 bases are TGTGCCAGCTCACGCGCGACAGGGGGCACTGAAGCTTTCTTT. The J gene is TRBJ1-1, the V gene TRBV18; 9 bases are a match to TRBD1. The CDR3 is 14 residues long. Germline values: CDR1 KGHSH, CDR2 LQKENI. Trimming cost V 4 bases and J 4 bases; bases outside gene matches: 4.

This clone showed up just once. V usage is TRBV9 and J usage is TRBJ2-1, with TRBD1 identical over 11 bases. The V segment lost 6 bases and the J segment 7 bases; nucleotides outside the gene matches: 9. Germline V gives CDR1 SGDLS, CDR2 YYNGEE. This CDR3 is built from 15 residues. The CDR3 bases are TGTGCCAGCACTTCCTCGGGACAGGGGGGAAATGAGCAGTTCTTC. This encodes CASTSSGQGGNEQFF.

The chain couples TRBV20-1 to TRBJ2-1; D perhaps matches TRBD1 (5 bases). Germline CDR1 reads DFQATT; CDR2 reads SNEGSKA (reference sequence). V was cut by 3 bases and J by 0 bases, with 15 bases left in between. This CDR3 region has 16 residues. CDR3 region: CSASKLGASSYNEQFF. The CDR3 DNA reads TGCAGTGCTAGTAAGCTTGGGGCGAGCTCCTACAATGAGCAGTTCTTC.

The chain has TRBV14 and TRBJ1-2, with D unclear. The CDR3 sequence is 13 residues long. Germline V CDR1 and CDR2: SGHDN, FVKESK. V was shortened by 1 base and J by 4 bases, with 7 bases between the two germline ends. CDR3 nucleotide sequence: TGTGCCAGCAGCCAAGCCCGCGGCTATGGCTACACCTTC. This codes for CASSQARGYGYTF.

The J gene is TRBJ2-7, the V gene TRBV21-1; whether TRBD2, the table's D call, matches the DNA was not checked. TRBV21-1 has pseudogene status. CDR3 length: 18 residues. CDR3 region: CASSKAGGVRVFSYEQYF. The CDR3 DNA sequence: TGTGCCAGCAGCAAAGCGGGGGGGGTCAGGGTGTTCTCCTACGAGCAGTACTTC.

The gene calls are TRBV7-3 and TRBJ2-5; 12 bases are a match to TRBD1. V dropped 2 bases and J dropped 5; count of bases not matched to a gene: 6. This CDR3 is built from 16 residues. CDR1 and CDR2 from the germline V gene are SGHTA and FQGTGA. CDR3 nucleotide sequence: TGTGCCAGCAGCTTACTGGGACAGGGGGCTTGGGAGACCCAGTACTTC. The encoded protein is CASSLLGQGAWETQYF.

This chain joins TRBV11-2 and TRBJ2-5; tentative D call: TRBD2 (6 bases). This CDR3 contains 16 residues. In germline, CDR1 is SGHAT, CDR2 FQNNGV. V gave up 1 base and J gave up 2 bases, with 14 bases separating them. CDR3 region: CASSLVTGTSQETQYF. In nucleotides, the CDR3 is TGTGCCAGCAGCTTAGTAACCGGGACTTCTCAAGAGACCCAGTACTTC.

The chain links TRBV2 to TRBJ1-5; 11 nucleotides line up with TRBD1. V lost 8 bases to trimming and J lost 3 bases; unmatched junction nucleotides: 3. The CDR3 loop spans 14 amino acids. CDR1 SNHLY and CDR2 FYNNEI come from the germline V gene. The DNA of the CDR3 is TGTGCCAGCCAGGGACAGGGGGTCAATCAGCCCCAGCATTTT. This translates into CASQGQGVNQPQHF.

As to this clone: Other DNA sequences in this sample translate to the same CDR3. The chain couples TRBV18 to TRBJ2-1; TRBD1 aligns across 10 bases. CDR3 length: 15 amino acids. V trimming: 4 bases; J trimming: 2 bases; junction bases outside the gene matches: 2. CDR1 KGHSH and CDR2 LQKENI come from the germline V gene. The CDR3 region is CASSRGTGAYNEQFF. CDR3 sequence (DNA): TGTGCCAGCTCACGGGGGACAGGGGCCTACAATGAGCAGTTCTTC.

On this clone: Other nucleotide sequences from this sample produce the same CDR3. The CDR3 bases are TGCGCCAGCAGCGTGACAGGGGGGACTGAAGCTTTCTTT. Its protein product is CASSVTGGTEAFF. The V gene is TRBV10-2, the J gene TRBJ1-1; 9 bases agree with TRBD1. The germline CDR1 and CDR2 sequences are WSHSY and SAAADI. V lost 6 bases to trimming and J lost 5 bases; unmatched junction nucleotides: 4. The CDR3 consists of 13 residues.

The genes are TRBV24-1 and TRBJ2-2; the D gene is possibly TRBD1 (7 bases). The germline V gene has CDR1 KGHDR and CDR2 SFDVKD. This CDR3 comprises 14 residues. V was clipped by 4 bases and J by 7 bases, with 12 bases between them. CDR3 DNA sequence: TGTGCCACCAGTGACCCAGGGGGGAGCGGGGAGCTGTTTTTT. Protein product: CATSDPGGSGELFF.

Only one count was recorded for this clone. J is TRBJ2-5 and V is TRBV6-5; the D gene is possibly TRBD2 (7 bases). From germline, CDR1 is MNHEY and CDR2 SVGAGI. Trimming took off 10 bases at V and 4 bases at J, with 13 bases between the two ends. The CDR3 spans 12 residues. CDR3 sequence (DNA): TGTGCCACCAGAGGGGGGGGAGAGACCCAGTACTTC. Protein sequence: CATRGGGETQYF.